Shown below are 9 T cell receptor beta chains from a single sample sequenced in a study of vaccination effects on CD4 cells after COVID-19. Antigen-specific CD4+ T cells were expanded (with viral peptide pools) by the ViraFEST assay ahead of sequencing. Culture lasted roughly 9 days before CD4+ T cell isolation. Either the BNT162b2 or mRNA-1273 vaccine was given to participants in two doses. The repertoire was sequenced with immunoSEQ multiplex PCR; TCRdb's copy has only in-frame clones and lacks some. The top ten clones hold 5.8% of a sample with 25,000 to 35,000 clones, around 86% of them seen once. These TCRs' antigens remain unknown. Material: CD4+ T cells from PBMCs cultured with SARS-CoV-2 spike peptides, obtained after COVID-19 vaccination. The receptors derive from a human donor who received a COVID-19 vaccine. Some clones in this sample may be carry-over from other donors' samples.

This clone has only one observation. The chain recombines TRBV24-1 with TRBJ1-5; 8 nucleotides line up with TRBD1. The CDR3 has 16 amino acids. Trimming took 3 bases from V and 3 from J; bases not matched to a gene: 6. Germline V gene sequence: CDR1 KGHDR, CDR2 SFDVKD. The CDR3, as DNA: TGTGCCACCAGTGATCAACAGGGGGGCCCCAATCAGCCCCAGCATTTT. Amino acid sequence: CATSDQQGGPNQPQHF.

By share, this clone counts as medium-sized. V gene TRBV6-5 combines with J gene TRBJ1-2; the match to TRBD1 covers 8 bases. This CDR3 has 13 amino acids. The germline gives CDR1 MNHEY, CDR2 SVGAGI. V lost 7 bases, J lost 8 bases, and 9 bases stayed unmatched. The CDR3 DNA reads TGTGCCAGCACCAATCACAGGGGGAAAGGCTACACCTTC. It is translated as CASTNHRGKGYTF.

The chain is built from TRBV18 and TRBJ2-2, with D maybe TRBD2 (5 bases). This CDR3 comprises 18 residues. CDR1 and CDR2 from the germline V gene are KGHSH and LQKENI. The germline V and J ends were trimmed by 4 bases and 3 bases, with 21 bases remaining between them. The CDR3 sequence: CASSHSRGQRTDTGELFF. The CDR3, as DNA: TGTGCCAGCTCACACTCACGTGGTCAGAGGACTGACACCGGGGAGCTGTTTTTT.

This chain connects TRBV15 to TRBJ1-1; D is perhaps TRBD1 (5 bases). The CDR3 has 13 amino acids. The ends were cut back, 1 base at V and 11 bases at J, with 14 bases in the middle. The V gene's germline CDR1 is LNHNV and CDR2 YYDKDF (reference sequence). The CDR3 region is CATSRGGHGGAFF. The DNA of the CDR3 is TGTGCCACCAGCAGAGGGGGCCACGGGGGGGCTTTCTTT.

The chain carries TRBV5-1 and TRBJ1-2, with TRBD1 identical over 9 bases. The trim removed 3 bases at V and 6 bases at J, leaving 15 bases unmatched. CDR3 length: 17 amino acids. Germline assignment: CDR1 SGHRS and CDR2 YFSETQ. The CDR3: CASSSRLDGQGQDGYTF. The CDR3 nucleotides are TGCGCCAGCAGCTCCCGTCTTGATGGACAGGGGCAGGATGGCTACACCTTC.

The chain joins TRBV9 to TRBJ2-3, with D perhaps TRBD2 (6 bases). The CDR3 consists of 13 residues. With 4 bases removed from V and 5 bases from J, the gap between germline ends came to 11 bases. Germline-derived CDR1 and CDR2 are SGDLS and YYNGEE. The chain's CDR3 is CASSPIGGDTQYF. The DNA for the CDR3 is TGTGCCAGCAGCCCAATCGGGGGAGATACGCAGTATTTT.

This clone occurred once. The chain joins TRBV6-5 to TRBJ1-6; tentatively, D is TRBD1 (5 bases). V gave up 2 bases and J gave up 6 bases, with 8 bases separating them. Germline V gene data show CDR1 as MNHEY and CDR2 as SVGAGI. This CDR3 has 14 residues. The CDR3 region is CASSYGRANSPLHF. The CDR3 DNA follows: TGTGCCAGCAGTTACGGCAGGGCTAATTCACCCCTCCACTTT.

Concerning this clone itself: The sample carries other DNA sequences with the same CDR3. The rearrangement links TRBV10-1 to TRBJ2-1; D remains unclear. The CDR3 is 16 residues long. Germline V lookup: CDR1 WNHNN, CDR2 SYGVQD (reference sequence). Trimming stripped 4 bases from V and 0 bases from J, with 13 bases between. CDR3 loop: CASSGLKAGSYNEQFF. CDR3 nucleotides: TGCGCCAGCAGTGGGCTTAAGGCCGGCTCCTACAATGAGCAGTTCTTC.

The J gene is TRBJ2-6, the V gene TRBV19, with TRBD1 matching 11 bases. There are 18 residues in the CDR3. The J segment lost 0 bases and the V segment lost 5 bases, leaving 6 bases of the junction unmatched. CDR1 LNHDA and CDR2 SQIVND come from the germline V gene (reference sequence). The CDR3 loop is CASSWGQGGNSGANVLTF. The CDR3 DNA reads as TGTGCCAGTAGTTGGGGACAGGGGGGGAACTCTGGGGCCAACGTCCTGACTTTC.